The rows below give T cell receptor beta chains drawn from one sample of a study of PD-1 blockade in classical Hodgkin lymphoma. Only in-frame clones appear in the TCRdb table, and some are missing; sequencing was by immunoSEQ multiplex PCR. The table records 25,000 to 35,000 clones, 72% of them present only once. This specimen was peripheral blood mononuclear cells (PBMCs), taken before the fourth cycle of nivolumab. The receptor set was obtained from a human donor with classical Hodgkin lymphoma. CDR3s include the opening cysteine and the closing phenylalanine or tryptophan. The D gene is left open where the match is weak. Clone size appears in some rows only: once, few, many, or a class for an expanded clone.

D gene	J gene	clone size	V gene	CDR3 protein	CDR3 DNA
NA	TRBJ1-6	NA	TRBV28	CQTGRGNSPLHF	TGCCAAACGGGCCGGGGGAATTCACCCCTCCACTTT
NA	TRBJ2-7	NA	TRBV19	CASSWGGTYEQYF	TGTGCCAGTAGTTGGGGCGGGACCTACGAGCAGTACTTC
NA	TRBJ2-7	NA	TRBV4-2	CASGPHTHINEQYF	TGTGCCAGCGGTCCACATACCCACATTAACGAGCAGTACTTC
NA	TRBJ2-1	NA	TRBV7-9	CASSLAAGHSYNEQFF	TGTGCCAGCAGCTTAGCGGCGGGGCACTCCTACAATGAGCAGTTCTTC
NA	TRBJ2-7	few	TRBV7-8	CASSRRQDEQYF	TGTGCCAGCAGCCGACGACAAGACGAGCAGTACTTC
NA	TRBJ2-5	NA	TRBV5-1	CASSLDRVQETQYF	TGCGCCAGCAGCTTGGACCGCGTCCAAGAGACCCAGTACTTC
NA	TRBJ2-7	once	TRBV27	CTSSHSRGEQYF	TGTACCAGCAGCCACAGCAGGGGAGAGCAGTACTTC
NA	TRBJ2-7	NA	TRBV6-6	CASSYSRGYLDYEQYF	TGTGCCAGCAGTTACTCGAGAGGGTATTTGGACTACGAGCAGTACTTC
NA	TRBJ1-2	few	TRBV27	CASSFSPAGGEYGYTF	TGTGCCAGCAGTTTCTCTCCGGCGGGAGGGGAATATGGCTACACCTTC
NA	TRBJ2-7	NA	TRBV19	CASSPGVGWEQYF	TGTGCCAGTAGTCCAGGGGTGGGCTGGGAGCAGTACTTC
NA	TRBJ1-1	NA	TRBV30	CAWKRDMNTEAFF	TGTGCCTGGAAACGAGACATGAACACTGAAGCTTTCTTT
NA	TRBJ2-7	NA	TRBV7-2	CASSLGFEGYEQYF	TGTGCCAGCAGCTTAGGTTTCGAGGGCTACGAGCAGTACTTC
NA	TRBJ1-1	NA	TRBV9	CASSVGTANTEAFF	TGTGCCAGCAGCGTAGGGACAGCGAACACTGAAGCTTTCTTT
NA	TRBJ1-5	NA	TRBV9	CASSVGDSNQPQHF	TGTGCCAGCAGCGTAGGAGACAGTAATCAGCCCCAGCATTTT
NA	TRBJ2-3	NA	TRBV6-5	CASSSRGSDTQYF	TGTGCCAGCAGTTCCCGAGGGTCAGATACGCAGTATTTT